These T cell receptor beta chains were read from a single sample in a study of cytomegalovirus exposure and HLA in healthy donors. Sequencing was performed with immunoSEQ multiplex PCR; in TCRdb, only in-frame clones are kept and a portion is missing. The sample carries about 180,000 clones, around three quarters recorded once. The sample was PBMCs. The receptors come from a woman aged 30 to 39 in good health and CMV-seronegative. The CDR3 runs from the conserved cysteine through the conserved F or W. The D gene is left open where the match is weak. Not every row has a clone size; where given, it reads once, few, many or a size class.

clone_size	j_call	d_call	v_call	cdr3_nt	cdr3_aa
NA	TRBJ1-2	NA	TRBV9	TGTGCCAGCAGCGTAGCCGGGAACTATGGCTACACCTTC	CASSVAGNYGYTF
once	TRBJ1-5	NA	TRBV21-1	TGTGCCAGCAGCAAAGAAGGGGTTCCCTATAGCAATCAGCCCCAGCATTTT	CASSKEGVPYSNQPQHF
NA	TRBJ1-1	NA	TRBV6-5	TGTGCCAGCAGTTACGTCGGGATAGTCAGCTCTGAAGCTTTCTTT	CASSYVGIVSSEAFF
NA	TRBJ1-5	TRBD1	TRBV2	TGTGCCAGCCGGGACAGGGGCAATCAGCCCCAGCATTTT	CASRDRGNQPQHF
few	TRBJ2-7	NA	TRBV6-7	TGTGCCAGCAGCTCACCGACAGGCTGCAATCGCGAGCAGTACTTC	CASSSPTGCNREQYF
NA	TRBJ2-3	TRBD2	TRBV10-1	TGCGCCAGCAGTGGACTAGCCCTACCCACAGATACGCAGTATTTT	CASSGLALPTDTQYF
NA	TRBJ2-5	TRBD1	TRBV18	TGTGCCAGCTCACCCCTCGGGACAGAAGAGACCCAGTACTTC	CASSPLGTEETQYF
NA	TRBJ2-7	TRBD1	TRBV5-1	TGCGCCAGCAGCACCGGGACAGGGGGCATTCACGAGCAGTACTTC	CASSTGTGGIHEQYF
once	TRBJ2-7	TRBD1	TRBV2	TGTGCCAGCAGTGAAGCGGGCCACAGGGGGAAGCGGTGGTCCTACGAGCAGTACTTC	CASSEAGHRGKRWSYEQYF
once	TRBJ2-4	NA	TRBV30	TGTGCCTGGAGTGTACGCGCAGGGAATAAGGCCAAAAACATTCAGTACTTC	CAWSVRAGNKAKNIQYF
NA	TRBJ1-5	TRBD1	TRBV7-9	TGTGCCAGCAGCTTAGACAGGGGACCCGGCCGTCAGCCCCAGCATTTT	CASSLDRGPGRQPQHF
NA	TRBJ1-5	TRBD1	TRBV19	TGTGCCAGTAGGGGGCAGGGGGCTAATAGCAATCAGCCCCAGCATTTT	CASRGQGANSNQPQHF
few	TRBJ2-1	NA	TRBV12-5	TGTGCTAGTGGTTCGGGACTCTCCTACAATGAGCAGTTCTTC	CASGSGLSYNEQFF
NA	TRBJ2-2	TRBD2	TRBV6-4	TGTGCCAGCAGTCATCTAGCGGGGGTCAATACCGGGGAGCTGTTTTTT	CASSHLAGVNTGELFF
NA	TRBJ2-1	TRBD2	TRBV7-2	TGTGCCAGCAGCTTAGCCTGGGGTAGCGGGGGCTCCTACAATGAGCAGTTCTTC	CASSLAWGSGGSYNEQFF
NA	TRBJ2-4	NA	TRBV4-1	TGCGCCAGCAGCCAAGATCGGGGAGCCGCCAAAAACATTCAGTACTTC	CASSQDRGAAKNIQYF
NA	TRBJ1-3	TRBD1	TRBV6-5	TGTGCCAGCAGAAGGGACAGGGTTACTGGAAACACCATATATTTT	CASRRDRVTGNTIYF
NA	TRBJ1-1	NA	TRBV18	TGTGCCAGCTCACCTCAAACAGGTCGAACTGAAGCTTTCTTT	CASSPQTGRTEAFF
NA	TRBJ2-6	NA	TRBV21-1	TGTGCCAGCAGCATAGTAACTTCACTCCGGGACAGGGAAGAGATCGGGGCCAACGTCCTGACTTTC	CASSIVTSLRDREEIGANVLTF
NA	TRBJ2-5	TRBD2	TRBV5-1	TGCGCCAGCAGCTTGTATAGCGGGGGGGATGAGACCCAGTACTTC	CASSLYSGGDETQYF
few	TRBJ2-2	TRBD1	TRBV6-6	TGTGCCAGCAGTTACGGGACAGGGTCCGGGGAGCTGTTTTTT	CASSYGTGSGELFF
NA	TRBJ2-7	NA	TRBV9	TGTGCCAGCAGCGTGGGGGGGGCTAGCAGCTACGAGCAGTACTTC	CASSVGGASSYEQYF
once	TRBJ1-1	NA	TRBV7-6	TGTGCCAGCAGTATAGGGGTTGTCACTGAAGCTTTCTTT	CASSIGVVTEAFF
NA	TRBJ1-4	NA	TRBV29-1	TGCAGCGCCAGTCGGGCTAATGAAAAACTGTTTTTT	CSASRANEKLFF
NA	TRBJ2-7	TRBD2	TRBV2	TGTGCCAGCAGCGAGTCGACTAGCGGGGGTTTGGTGTACTTC	CASSESTSGGLVYF
NA	TRBJ1-2	NA	TRBV19	TGTGCCAGTAGTTCGGGGGAGCACTATGGCTACACCTTC	CASSSGEHYGYTF
NA	TRBJ2-5	TRBD2	TRBV5-4	TGTGCCAGCAGCCGGAGCGGGGGGGCCGGGCAAGAGACCCAGTACTTC	CASSRSGGAGQETQYF
NA	TRBJ2-3	NA	TRBV29-1	TGCAGCGTTGATCCGGCAGGGGGACTTAGCACAGATACGCAGTATTTT	CSVDPAGGLSTDTQYF
NA	TRBJ1-1	NA	TRBV2	TGTGCCAGCAGAGGAGGGTGGCCTGAAGCTTTCTTT	CASRGGWPEAFF
NA	TRBJ2-3	TRBD2	TRBV2	TGTGCCAGCGTCGAGCGGGGGGGTCAGTATTTT	CASVERGGQYF
NA	TRBJ2-2	TRBD2	TRBV7-8	TGTGCCAGCAGCTCGGGACTAGCGTCGAACACCGGGGAGCTGTTTTTT	CASSSGLASNTGELFF
NA	TRBJ2-7	TRBD2	TRBV4-1	TGCGCCAGCAGCCCTAAGGGTACGGGAGGCTACGAGCAGTACTTC	CASSPKGTGGYEQYF
NA	TRBJ2-1	TRBD1	TRBV15	TGTGCCACCAGTTTTGGGACAGCTTACAATGAGCAGTTCTTC	CATSFGTAYNEQFF
NA	TRBJ2-3	TRBD1	TRBV30	TGTGCCTCTTCACCGGGACAGAGCACAGATACGCAGTATTTT	CASSPGQSTDTQYF
NA	TRBJ2-2	NA	TRBV7-8	TGTGCCAGCAGCTCGACTAGTATAAACACCGGGGAGCTGTTTTTT	CASSSTSINTGELFF
NA	TRBJ2-3	TRBD1	TRBV9	TGTGCCAGCAGCGTTCAGGGGGTTAACACAGATACGCAGTATTTT	CASSVQGVNTDTQYF
NA	TRBJ1-3	NA	TRBV18	TGTGCCAGCTCACCTACGACCAGGGACTCTGGAAACACCATATATTTT	CASSPTTRDSGNTIYF
NA	TRBJ1-2	NA	TRBV6-6	TGTGCCAGCAGTACGGGTCAGGGTAGGGACTATGGCTACACCTTC	CASSTGQGRDYGYTF
once	TRBJ1-2	NA	TRBV30	TGTGCCTGGGTGACAGGAAGCCATGGCTACACCTTC	CAWVTGSHGYTF
NA	TRBJ1-1	NA	TRBV6-5	TGTGCCAGCAGTTTCCATCAGGGCGTGGACACTGAAGCTTTCTTT	CASSFHQGVDTEAFF
NA	TRBJ1-1	NA	TRBV5-1	TGCGCCAGCAGCTTCAGGGTGGGAAACGCTGAAGCTTTCTTT	CASSFRVGNAEAFF
NA	TRBJ1-5	NA	TRBV30	TGTGCCTGGAGTCTTTATACCAGTCGGGATCAGCCCCAGCATTTT	CAWSLYTSRDQPQHF
NA	TRBJ1-2	NA	TRBV6-5	TGTGCCAGCAGTACCCAGGTTTCCTATGGCTACACCTTC	CASSTQVSYGYTF
NA	TRBJ2-3	TRBD2	TRBV18	TGTGCCAGCTCATCCGGACTAGCGGGGCAGGGTACGCAGTATTTT	CASSSGLAGQGTQYF
NA	TRBJ2-5	NA	TRBV9	TGTGCCAGCAGCGTATCCCTCCAAGAGACCCAGTACTTC	CASSVSLQETQYF
once	TRBJ2-7	TRBD1	TRBV5-1	TGCGCCAGCAGCTTGGGACAGGGGTTCTCCTACGAGCAGTACTTC	CASSLGQGFSYEQYF
NA	TRBJ1-6	TRBD1	TRBV14	TGTGCCAGCAGCTCCCGACAGGGGAAGGATAATTCACCCCTCCACTTT	CASSSRQGKDNSPLHF
NA	TRBJ2-7	NA	TRBV7-8	TGTGCCAGCAGCACGGAGGCTCGGGGTACCGGGGGGCAGTACTTC	CASSTEARGTGGQYF
NA	TRBJ2-2	NA	TRBV7-6	TGTGCCAGCAGCTCTAGGCGCGGGGCCGGGGAGCTGTTTTTT	CASSSRRGAGELFF
NA	TRBJ2-5	NA	TRBV11-1	TGTGCCAGCAGCAAAGACTACCAAGAGACCCAGTACTTC	CASSKDYQETQYF
NA	TRBJ2-7	TRBD2	TRBV29-1	TGCATCGTATCAGCGGGGACGGGCTTTGGCGAGCAGTACTTC	CIVSAGTGFGEQYF
NA	TRBJ1-1	NA	TRBV23-1	TGCGCCAGCAGTCAATCTTGGGGAGACACTGAAGCTTTCTTT	CASSQSWGDTEAFF
NA	TRBJ2-7	NA	TRBV5-1	TGCGCCAGCAGCTTGGGGGCCAGCTTACGCTCCTACGAGCAGTACTTC	CASSLGASLRSYEQYF